Detailed here is one T cell receptor beta chain. This record comes from a study of shared T cell receptors in the human thymus. Per the germline V gene, CDR1 is SGHDN and CDR2 is FVKESK. J lost 3 bases, V lost 6 bases, and 3 bases had no gene match. CDR3 length: 13 residues. Clones were sequenced by immunoSEQ multiplex PCR, and TCRdb holds only the in-frame ones, with some missing. The table shows hundreds of thousands of clones, with around 87% occurring only once. A further study also used this sample, focusing on human thymus T cells. Per that study: The study used thymus tissue resected during corrective heart surgery. In unrelated individuals, thymic repertoires overlapped highly, according to related research.

V usage is TRBV14 and J usage is TRBJ1-1, with TRBD1 matching 8 bases. Sequenced sample: thymocytes. The TCR sequence derives from a boy under two years old with a congenital heart defect. CDR3 sequence (DNA): TGTGCCAGCAGACAGACAGGGGACACTGAAGCTTTCTTT. Its protein product is CASRQTGDTEAFF.